The rows below give T cell receptor beta chains drawn from one sample of a study of OX40 agonist ivuxolimab in advanced cancers. TCRdb's table, derived via immunoSEQ multiplex PCR, lists solely in-frame clones and lacks some. This table holds tens of thousands of clones, 75% to 95% found once. The sample was CD4+ or CD8+ T cells sorted from blood, taken in a trial of the OX40 agonist ivuxolimab. All receptors come from an adult with an advanced solid tumor such as melanoma, head and neck, liver or kidney cancer. CDR3s include the opening cysteine and the closing phenylalanine or tryptophan. The D gene is left open where the match is weak. Rows give clone size only sometimes, using once, few, many, or a class for an expanded clone.

clone size: -; D gene: -; CDR3 length: 13; V gene: TRBV10-3; J gene: TRBJ2-5; CDR3 DNA: TGTGCCATCAGTGAGAGGGTGCAAGAGGCCCAGTACTTC; CDR3 protein: CAISERVQEAQYF
clone size: -; D gene: -; CDR3 length: 16; V gene: TRBV4-3; J gene: TRBJ2-3; CDR3 DNA: TGCGCCAGCAGCCAAGATAGACTACTAGAAACAGATACGCAGTATTTT; CDR3 protein: CASSQDRLLETDTQYF
clone size: -; D gene: -; CDR3 length: 16; V gene: TRBV5-8; J gene: TRBJ2-5; CDR3 DNA: TGTGCCAGCAGCTCCCCTCGTGGGGGTTTGGTGGAGACCCAGTACTTC; CDR3 protein: CASSSPRGGLVETQYF
clone size: -; D gene: TRBD1; CDR3 length: 15; V gene: TRBV19; J gene: TRBJ1-1; CDR3 DNA: TGTGCCAGTAGTACTGACAGGGAGCTGAACACTGAAGCTTTCTTT; CDR3 protein: CASSTDRELNTEAFF
clone size: once; D gene: -; CDR3 length: 14; V gene: TRBV6-1; J gene: TRBJ2-1; CDR3 DNA: TGTGCCAGCAGTTCTGCGACAGTCCACAATGAGCAGTTCTTC; CDR3 protein: CASSSATVHNEQFF
clone size: -; D gene: -; CDR3 length: 15; V gene: TRBV7-2; J gene: TRBJ2-1; CDR3 DNA: TGTGCCAGCAGCTTACCGGGACGCTCGGACAATGAGCAGTTCTTC; CDR3 protein: CASSLPGRSDNEQFF
clone size: -; D gene: -; CDR3 length: 13; V gene: TRBV7-9; J gene: TRBJ2-1; CDR3 DNA: TGTGCCAGCAGCTTGGCTCCTACGGAAGAGCAGTTCTTC; CDR3 protein: CASSLAPTEEQFF
clone size: -; D gene: TRBD1; CDR3 length: 16; V gene: TRBV9; J gene: TRBJ2-1; CDR3 DNA: TGTGCCAGCAGCGTAGTCGCAGGGGGCATTCTCGGTGAGCAGTTCTTC; CDR3 protein: CASSVVAGGILGEQFF
clone size: once; D gene: TRBD1; CDR3 length: 17; V gene: TRBV11-1; J gene: TRBJ2-1; CDR3 DNA: TGTGCCAGCAGCTTAGGGTACGGACAGGGAACTTACAATGAGCAGTTCTTC; CDR3 protein: CASSLGYGQGTYNEQFF
clone size: -; D gene: -; CDR3 length: 16; V gene: TRBV4-3; J gene: TRBJ2-7; CDR3 DNA: TGCGCCAGCAGCCACCGACTCCGGGACATACTCTACGAGCAGTACTTC; CDR3 protein: CASSHRLRDILYEQYF
clone size: -; D gene: -; CDR3 length: 15; V gene: TRBV9; J gene: TRBJ2-1; CDR3 DNA: TGTGCCAGCAGCACTCGGACTTGGGGGGAAGATGAGCAGTTCTTC; CDR3 protein: CASSTRTWGEDEQFF
clone size: -; D gene: -; CDR3 length: 19; V gene: TRBV6-1; J gene: TRBJ1-2; CDR3 DNA: TGTGCCAGCAGTGAAGCGGTCCACAGGGCAACTGCAGCTAACTATGGCTACACCTTC; CDR3 protein: CASSEAVHRATAANYGYTF
clone size: few; D gene: -; CDR3 length: 13; V gene: TRBV6-1; J gene: TRBJ2-7; CDR3 DNA: TGTGCCACCCTGTGGCAGGGCACCGACGAGCAGTACTTC; CDR3 protein: CATLWQGTDEQYF
clone size: -; D gene: -; CDR3 length: 12; V gene: TRBV7-3; J gene: TRBJ2-7; CDR3 DNA: TGTGCCAGCAGCTTACCAGGGGACGAGCAGTACTTC; CDR3 protein: CASSLPGDEQYF
clone size: -; D gene: TRBD1; CDR3 length: 16; V gene: TRBV4-1; J gene: TRBJ2-5; CDR3 DNA: TGCGCCAGCAGCCAACCGGACAGGGGGCGGGGGGAGACCCAGTACTTC; CDR3 protein: CASSQPDRGRGETQYF
clone size: -; D gene: TRBD2; CDR3 length: 18; V gene: TRBV9; J gene: TRBJ2-1; CDR3 DNA: TGTGCCCGCCGCGTCGGAGGGAGTAGCGGGGGGCCGGGGAATGAGCAGTTCTTC; CDR3 protein: CARRVGGSSGGPGNEQFF
clone size: -; D gene: -; CDR3 length: 12; V gene: TRBV7-9; J gene: TRBJ2-1; CDR3 DNA: TGTGCCAGCAGCTGGCAGTACAATGAGCAGTTCTTC; CDR3 protein: CASSWQYNEQFF
clone size: -; D gene: TRBD1; CDR3 length: 12; V gene: TRBV27; J gene: TRBJ1-2; CDR3 DNA: TGTGCCAGCAGTAATACAGGGGATGGCTACACCTTC; CDR3 protein: CASSNTGDGYTF
clone size: -; D gene: TRBD1; CDR3 length: 18; V gene: TRBV14; J gene: TRBJ2-7; CDR3 DNA: TGTGCCAGCAGCCAAGATTCTCCAAACAGGGGAACCCTCTACGAGCAGTACTTC; CDR3 protein: CASSQDSPNRGTLYEQYF
clone size: once; D gene: -; CDR3 length: 14; V gene: TRBV2; J gene: TRBJ2-1; CDR3 DNA: TGTGCCAGCAAGCCCAGCAGCAATCTAAATGAGCAGTTCTTC; CDR3 protein: CASKPSSNLNEQFF
clone size: -; D gene: -; CDR3 length: 17; V gene: TRBV19; J gene: TRBJ1-5; CDR3 DNA: TGTGCCAGTAGTAGGGTCGGACAGTACAGTGGCAATCAGCCCCAGCATTTT; CDR3 protein: CASSRVGQYSGNQPQHF
clone size: few; D gene: TRBD1; CDR3 length: 15; V gene: TRBV7-3; J gene: TRBJ1-1; CDR3 DNA: TGTGCCAGCAGCTTATCCCCAGGGGGAAGCACTGAAGCTTTCTTT; CDR3 protein: CASSLSPGGSTEAFF
clone size: -; D gene: TRBD2; CDR3 length: 16; V gene: TRBV9; J gene: TRBJ2-5; CDR3 DNA: TGTGCCAGCAGCCCCATAGCGGGGGGGCTAGGAGAGACCCAGTACTTC; CDR3 protein: CASSPIAGGLGETQYF
clone size: -; D gene: -; CDR3 length: 15; V gene: TRBV5-1; J gene: TRBJ1-3; CDR3 DNA: TGCGCCAGCAGCCTAGGACAGAACTCTGGAAACACCATATATTTT; CDR3 protein: CASSLGQNSGNTIYF
clone size: -; D gene: -; CDR3 length: 12; V gene: TRBV18; J gene: TRBJ2-7; CDR3 DNA: TGTGCCAGCTCACCACCTGGCAACGAGCAGTACTTC; CDR3 protein: CASSPPGNEQYF
clone size: few; D gene: -; CDR3 length: 16; V gene: TRBV7-9; J gene: TRBJ1-4; CDR3 DNA: TGTGCCAGCAGCTTAGAGTTTACAGGAAGAAATGAAAAACTGTTTTTT; CDR3 protein: CASSLEFTGRNEKLFF
clone size: -; D gene: TRBD2; CDR3 length: 17; V gene: TRBV6-1; J gene: TRBJ2-2; CDR3 DNA: TGTGCCAGCAGTGGCCGGGACCGACTAGCGTCTGACGGGGAGCTGTTTTTT; CDR3 protein: CASSGRDRLASDGELFF
clone size: -; D gene: -; CDR3 length: 13; V gene: TRBV6-6; J gene: TRBJ2-1; CDR3 DNA: TGTGCCAGCAGTTACCCAGAAGACAATGAGCAGTTCTTC; CDR3 protein: CASSYPEDNEQFF
clone size: -; D gene: -; CDR3 length: 16; V gene: TRBV28; J gene: TRBJ2-5; CDR3 DNA: TGTGCCAGCAGACCCAAGTGGGGGGACAACCGAGAGACCCAGTACTTC; CDR3 protein: CASRPKWGDNRETQYF
clone size: -; D gene: -; CDR3 length: 15; V gene: TRBV7-7; J gene: TRBJ2-1; CDR3 DNA: TGTGCTAGCAGCTCAGCCGTGGCCTCCTACAATGAGCAGTTCTTC; CDR3 protein: CASSSAVASYNEQFF
clone size: once; D gene: -; CDR3 length: 13; V gene: TRBV19; J gene: TRBJ2-1; CDR3 DNA: TGTGCCAGTAGTATCGGGGCTTACAATGAGCAGTTCTTC; CDR3 protein: CASSIGAYNEQFF
clone size: -; D gene: -; CDR3 length: 15; V gene: TRBV27; J gene: TRBJ2-1; CDR3 DNA: TGTGCCAGCGGTAACCGGCAGCCAATTCTAAATGAGCAGTTCTTC; CDR3 protein: CASGNRQPILNEQFF